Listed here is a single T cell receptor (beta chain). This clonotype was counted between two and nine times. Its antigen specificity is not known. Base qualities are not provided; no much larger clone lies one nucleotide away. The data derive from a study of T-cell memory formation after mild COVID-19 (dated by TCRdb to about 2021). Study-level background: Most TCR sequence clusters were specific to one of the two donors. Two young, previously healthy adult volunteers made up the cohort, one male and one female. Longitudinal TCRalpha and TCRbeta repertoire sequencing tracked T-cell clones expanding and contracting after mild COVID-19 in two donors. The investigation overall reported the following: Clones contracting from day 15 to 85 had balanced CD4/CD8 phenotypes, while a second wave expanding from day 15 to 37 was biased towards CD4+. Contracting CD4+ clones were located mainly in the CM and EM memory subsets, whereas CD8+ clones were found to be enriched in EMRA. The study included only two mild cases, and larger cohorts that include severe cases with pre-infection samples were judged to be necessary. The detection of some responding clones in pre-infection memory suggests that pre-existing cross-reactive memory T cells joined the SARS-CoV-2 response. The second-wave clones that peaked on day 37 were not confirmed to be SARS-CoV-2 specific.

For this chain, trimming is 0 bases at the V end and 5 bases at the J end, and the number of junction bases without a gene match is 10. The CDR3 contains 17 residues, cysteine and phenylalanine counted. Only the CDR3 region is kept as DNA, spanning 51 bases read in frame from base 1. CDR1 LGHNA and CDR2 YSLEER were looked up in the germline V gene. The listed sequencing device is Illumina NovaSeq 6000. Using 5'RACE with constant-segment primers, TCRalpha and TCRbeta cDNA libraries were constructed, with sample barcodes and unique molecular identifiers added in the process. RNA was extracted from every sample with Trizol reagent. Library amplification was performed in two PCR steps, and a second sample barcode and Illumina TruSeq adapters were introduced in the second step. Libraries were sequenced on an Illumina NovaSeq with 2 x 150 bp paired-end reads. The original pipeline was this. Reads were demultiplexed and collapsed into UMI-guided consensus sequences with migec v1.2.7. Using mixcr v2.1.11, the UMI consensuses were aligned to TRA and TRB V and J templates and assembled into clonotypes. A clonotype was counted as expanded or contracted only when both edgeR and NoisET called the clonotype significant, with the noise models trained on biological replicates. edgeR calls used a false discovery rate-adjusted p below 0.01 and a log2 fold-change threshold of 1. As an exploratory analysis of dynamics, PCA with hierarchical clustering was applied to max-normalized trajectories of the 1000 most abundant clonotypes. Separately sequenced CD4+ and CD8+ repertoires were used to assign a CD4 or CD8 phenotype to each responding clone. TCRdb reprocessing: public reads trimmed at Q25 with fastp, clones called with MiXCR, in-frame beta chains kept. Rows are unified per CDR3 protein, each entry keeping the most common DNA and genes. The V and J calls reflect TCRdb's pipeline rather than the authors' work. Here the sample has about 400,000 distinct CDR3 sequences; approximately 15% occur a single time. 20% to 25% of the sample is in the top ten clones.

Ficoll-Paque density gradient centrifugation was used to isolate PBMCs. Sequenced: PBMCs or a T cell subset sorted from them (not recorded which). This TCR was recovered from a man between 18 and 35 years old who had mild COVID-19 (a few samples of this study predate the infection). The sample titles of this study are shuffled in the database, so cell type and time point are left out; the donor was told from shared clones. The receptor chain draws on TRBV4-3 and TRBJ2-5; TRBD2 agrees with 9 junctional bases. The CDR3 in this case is CASSQDGGGGAWETQYF. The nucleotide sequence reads TGCGCCAGCAGCCAAGATGGAGGCGGGGGGGCTTGGGAGACCCAGTACTTC.